Following are 24 T cell receptor beta chains from one sample sequenced in a study of T cell responses to AZD1222 COVID-19 vaccine. Sequencing was performed with immunoSEQ multiplex PCR; in TCRdb, only in-frame clones are kept and a portion is missing. Of 100,000 to 150,000 clones in the sample, more than 70% are singletons; the top ten hold about 4.3%. Sequenced here: peripheral blood, sampled on day 0 of AZD1222 vaccination. The receptors shown here come from an adult in good health.

DNA of the CDR3: TGTGCCAGCAGCTTCCGGGACAGTTATTCACCCCTCCACTTT. This gives the protein CASSFRDSYSPLHF. V and J are TRBV5-6 and TRBJ1-6; 7 bases line up with TRBD1. The CDR3 covers 14 residues. With V trimmed by 2 bases and J by 8 bases, 4 bases remained unmatched. CDR1 and CDR2 (germline): SGHDT, YYEEEE.

In its sample, this clone was seen a few times. The rearrangement joins TRBV3-1 (or the pseudogene TRBV3-2) to TRBJ1-6, with D perhaps matching TRBD1 (5 bases). This CDR3 contains 15 residues. With 1 base removed from V and 7 bases from J, the gap between germline ends came to 11 bases. CDR1 LGHDT and CDR2 YNNKEL come from the germline V gene (reference sequence). CDR3 sequence: CASSQAGLRNSPLHF. CDR3 bases: TGTGCCAGCAGCCAAGCAGGGCTTAGGAATTCACCCCTCCACTTT.

V usage is TRBV19 and J usage is TRBJ1-6, with D perhaps matching TRBD1 (5 bases). V was clipped by 6 bases and J by 5 bases, with 11 bases between them. This CDR3 contains 14 residues. Germline assignment: CDR1 LNHDA and CDR2 SQIVND (reference sequence). This CDR3 reads CASRATDNNSPLHF. CDR3 DNA: TGTGCCAGTAGAGCGACAGATAATAATTCACCCCTCCACTTT.

The chain has TRBV28 and TRBJ2-7, with 8 bases lining up with TRBD1. V shed 7 bases and J 3 bases; nucleotides not matched to a gene: 8. This CDR3 is 14 amino acids long. CDR1 is MDHEN, CDR2 SYDVKM, per germline. This CDR3 reads CASNEQGVVYEQYF. The CDR3 bases are TGTGCCAGCAACGAACAGGGGGTAGTCTACGAGCAGTACTTC.

CDR3 sequence: CASSYGTEYEQYF. The CDR3 DNA reads TGTGCCAGCAGTTACGGGACAGAGTACGAGCAGTACTTC. The chain is built from TRBV6-6 and TRBJ2-7, with 7 bases aligning to TRBD1. Germline values: CDR1 MNHNY, CDR2 SVGAGI (reference sequence). Trimming cost V 2 bases and J 4 bases; bases outside gene matches: 2. This CDR3 comprises 13 residues.

This rearrangement joins TRBV28 to TRBJ1-5; perhaps TRBD1 as D (6 bases). Germline values: CDR1 MDHEN, CDR2 SYDVKM. Trimming removed 5 bases at V and 4 bases at J, with 15 bases between. The CDR3 spans 15 residues. CDR3 nucleotide sequence: TGTGCCAGCAGTGGAGGACAACAGGGTAATCAGCCCCAGCATTTT. Translated: CASSGGQQGNQPQHF.

The rearrangement uses TRBV15 and TRBJ2-7; the match to TRBD2 covers 8 bases. The CDR3 has 15 residues. Germline trimming cut 3 bases from V and 4 bases from J; bases unmatched to any gene: 8. Germline-derived CDR1 and CDR2 are LNHNV and YYDKDF (reference sequence). CDR3 sequence: CATSRDGAGDYEQYF. The CDR3 nucleotides are TGTGCCACCAGCAGGGACGGAGCGGGAGATTACGAGCAGTACTTC.

J is TRBJ1-5 and V is TRBV4-1; no clear D gene. CDR1 and CDR2 (germline): MGHRA, YSYEKL. V was cut by 1 base and J by 6 bases, with 16 bases left in between. The CDR3 spans 16 residues. In nucleotides, the CDR3 is TGCGCCAGCAGCCAAGCCCCCCGGGGTAGCCGTCAGCCCCAGCATTTT. Its protein is CASSQAPRGSRQPQHF.

This clone showed up just a few times. V gene TRBV5-4 combines with J gene TRBJ2-7; D is unresolved. The CDR3 consists of 12 residues. Germline V gene data show CDR1 as SGHNT and CDR2 as YYREEE (reference sequence). Trimming took off 3 bases at V and 3 bases at J, with 7 bases between the two ends. The chain's CDR3 is CASSSDGYEQYF. The CDR3 DNA reads as TGTGCCAGCAGCTCGGACGGCTACGAGCAGTACTTC.

This clone has at least ten counts. V and J are TRBV2 and TRBJ1-1, with 8 bases lining up with TRBD1. CDR1 is SNHLY, CDR2 FYNNEI, per germline. Trimming took 5 bases from V and 9 from J; bases not matched to a gene: 14. The CDR3 has 15 amino acids. Here the CDR3 reads CASSLSTGVGAKAFF. CDR3 nucleotides: TGTGCCAGCAGTCTCTCGACAGGGGTTGGGGCGAAAGCTTTCTTT.

J is TRBJ1-2 and V is TRBV20-1; D gene uncertain. The germline V gene encodes CDR1 DFQATT and CDR2 SNEGSKA (reference sequence). With 5 bases removed from V and 7 bases from J, the gap between germline ends came to 11 bases. This CDR3 contains 11 residues. The DNA for the CDR3 is TGCAGTGCTTTCAAATGGGGTGGCTACACCTTC. Translating gives CSAFKWGGYTF.

The V gene is TRBV28, the J gene TRBJ2-7; perhaps TRBD1 as D (6 bases). V was pared by 10 bases and J by 1 base, with 11 bases between. Germline-derived CDR1 and CDR2 are MDHEN and SYDVKM. This CDR3 spans 12 amino acids. The CDR3 loop is CAIQDSSYEQYF. DNA for the CDR3: TGTGCCATCCAGGACAGTTCCTACGAGCAGTACTTC.

The V call is TRBV6-4, the J call TRBJ2-3; D might be TRBD2 (5 bases). This CDR3 is 15 amino acids long. In germline, CDR1 is MRHNA, CDR2 SNTAGT. Trimming took 10 bases from V and 4 from J, leaving 21 bases between them. The CDR3: CATRAEGLSSDTQYF. The CDR3 DNA reads as TGTGCCACCCGGGCTGAAGGACTTTCCTCAGATACGCAGTATTTT.

This clone was picked up one time. The rearrangement uses TRBV5-6 and TRBJ2-7, with D perhaps given as TRBD1 or TRBD2 (5 bases each). The germline gives CDR1 SGHDT, CDR2 YYEEEE. Deletions cut 4 bases from V and 5 bases from J, with 19 bases between. The CDR3 spans 15 residues. This CDR3 is CASSETGRLPDEQYF. The CDR3 bases are TGTGCCAGCAGCGAGACGGGGCGACTACCGGACGAGCAGTACTTC.

The genes are TRBV6-6 and TRBJ1-3, with D hard to call. The germline V gene encodes CDR1 MNHNY and CDR2 SVGAGI (reference sequence). With 6 bases removed from V and 0 bases from J, the gap between germline ends came to 24 bases. The CDR3 has 19 amino acids. The CDR3 DNA is TGTGCCAGCAGCTTATACCCCGTTAGTCCAAATCTCTCTGGAAACACCATATATTTT. This encodes CASSLYPVSPNLSGNTIYF.

The chain links TRBV2 to TRBJ1-4; D remains ambiguous. V dropped 4 bases and J dropped 0 bases, with 6 bases sitting between them. Germline loops: CDR1 SNHLY, CDR2 FYNNEI. The CDR3 extends over 14 amino acids. As DNA, the CDR3 is TGTGCCAGCAGTGTAGTTGCAACTAATGAAAAACTGTTTTTT. Translated: CASSVVATNEKLFF.

The chain links TRBV7-8 to TRBJ1-5; TRBD1 matches at 7 bases. The germline V gene has CDR1 SGHVS and CDR2 FQNEAQ. Germline trimming cut 1 base from V and 5 bases from J; bases unmatched to any gene: 5. This CDR3 is 15 amino acids long. CDR3 DNA: TGTGCCAGCAGCTTAGGGACAGGTGGGGATCAGCCCCAGCATTTT. Its translation: CASSLGTGGDQPQHF.

V usage is TRBV6-5 and J usage is TRBJ2-1; the D call may be TRBD1 or TRBD2 (5 bases each). The V end was cut by 5 bases, the J end by 12 bases, with 11 bases between. Germline V CDR1 and CDR2: MNHEY, SVGAGI. CDR3 size: 11 residues. The CDR3 DNA reads TGTGCCAGCAGTCTCCGGGACGCGCAGTTCTTC. Encoded protein: CASSLRDAQFF.

The chain links TRBV7-9 to TRBJ2-7; TRBD1 matches 10 bases. The V and J ends lost 5 bases and 4 bases, in that order; junction bases with no gene match: 5. This CDR3 has 14 residues. CDR1 is SEHNR and CDR2 is FQNEAQ in the germline V gene (reference sequence). Here the CDR3 DNA reads TGTGCCAGCAGCATCCCGGGACAGGGGTACGAGCAGTACTTC. As protein: CASSIPGQGYEQYF.

This sequence joins TRBV5-5 and TRBJ2-5; D uncertain. The CDR3 is made up of 13 amino acids. Per germline, CDR1 SGHKS and CDR2 YYEKEE (reference sequence). Trimming left V 1 base short and J 5 bases short, with 9 bases between. CDR3 sequence: CASSLLSQETQYF. The DNA for the CDR3 is TGTGCCAGCAGCTTGTTGTCTCAGGAGACCCAGTACTTC.

The V gene is TRBV10-1, the J gene TRBJ2-1; the match to TRBD1 covers 8 bases. Trimming cost V 1 base and J 8 bases; bases outside gene matches: 4. Germline loops: CDR1 WNHNN, CDR2 SYGVQD (reference sequence). The CDR3 loop spans 14 amino acids. The CDR3 region has the DNA TGCGCCAGCAGTGAGTGGACAGGGACGGATGAGCAGTTCTTC. Translated: CASSEWTGTDEQFF.

CDR3 region: CASSLGDLNYGYTF. DNA of the CDR3: TGCGCCAGCAGCTTGGGTGATCTTAACTATGGCTACACCTTC. J is TRBJ1-2 and V is TRBV5-1; D is ambiguous. CDR3 size: 14 residues. Germline CDR1 and CDR2: SGHRS and YFSETQ. Trimming removed 0 bases at V and 1 base at J, with 7 bases between.

The chain has TRBV2 and TRBJ1-4; D gene unclear. The CDR3 consists of 14 residues. Germline V gene lookup returns CDR1 SNHLY and CDR2 FYNNEI. V lost 10 bases and J lost 3, with 15 bases in between. The CDR3 bases are TGTGCCAACTACCTTCCGCAGGCTAATGAAAAACTGTTTTTT. It encodes CANYLPQANEKLFF.

The rearrangement links TRBV18 to TRBJ1-1; TRBD1 aligns across 8 bases. Germline values: CDR1 KGHSH, CDR2 LQKENI. This CDR3 has 12 amino acids. The V gene end was trimmed by 4 bases and the J gene end by 11 bases; junction bases not matched to a gene: 6. The chain's CDR3 is CASSLDRESAFF. The CDR3 DNA reads as TGTGCCAGCTCACTGGACAGGGAATCGGCTTTCTTT.